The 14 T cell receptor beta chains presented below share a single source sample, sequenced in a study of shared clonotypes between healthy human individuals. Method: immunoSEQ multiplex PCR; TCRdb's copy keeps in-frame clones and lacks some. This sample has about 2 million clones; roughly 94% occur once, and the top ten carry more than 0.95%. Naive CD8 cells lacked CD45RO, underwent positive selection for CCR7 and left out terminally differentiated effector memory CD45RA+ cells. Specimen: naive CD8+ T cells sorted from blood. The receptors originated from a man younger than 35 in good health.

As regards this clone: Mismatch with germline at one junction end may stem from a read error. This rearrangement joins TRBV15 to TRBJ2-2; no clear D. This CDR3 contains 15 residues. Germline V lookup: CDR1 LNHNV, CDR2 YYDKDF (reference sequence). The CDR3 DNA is TGTGCCACCAGTAGAGAGAGTTTCGACACCGGGGAGCTGTTTTTT. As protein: CATSRESFDTGELFF.

CDR3 sequence (DNA): TGTGCCAGCAGCGTAGACGAGGGAGCGCAGTATTTT. Amino acid sequence: CASSVDEGAQYF. The chain employs TRBV9 and TRBJ2-3; the D gene is possibly TRBD2 (5 bases). There are 12 residues in the CDR3. The V gene lost 0 bases and the J gene lost 10 bases, with 9 bases spanning the gap. Germline V gene lookup returns CDR1 SGDLS and CDR2 YYNGEE.

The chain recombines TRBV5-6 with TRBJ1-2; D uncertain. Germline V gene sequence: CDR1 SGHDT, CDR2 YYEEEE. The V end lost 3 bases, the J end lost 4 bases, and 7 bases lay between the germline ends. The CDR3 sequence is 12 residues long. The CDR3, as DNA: TGTGCCAGCAGCTATTGGGCCTATGGCTACACCTTC. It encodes CASSYWAYGYTF.

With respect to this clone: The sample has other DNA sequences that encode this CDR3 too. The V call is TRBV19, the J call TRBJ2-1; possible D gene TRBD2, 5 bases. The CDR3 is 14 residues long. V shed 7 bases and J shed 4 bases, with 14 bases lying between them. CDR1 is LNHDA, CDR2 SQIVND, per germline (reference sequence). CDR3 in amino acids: CASKLGEGYNEQFF. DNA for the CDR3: TGTGCCAGTAAACTAGGAGAGGGTTACAATGAGCAGTTCTTC.

The CDR3 nucleotides are TGTGCCAGTAGTACCCCTCCGTGGGGGGCGGATGAAAAACTGTTTTTT. Its translation: CASSTPPWGADEKLFF. The chain carries TRBV19 and TRBJ1-4, with D perhaps TRBD1 (6 bases). The length of the CDR3 is 16 residues. V was shortened by 4 bases and J by 6 bases, with 18 bases between the two germline ends. Germline V CDR1 and CDR2: LNHDA, SQIVND (reference sequence).

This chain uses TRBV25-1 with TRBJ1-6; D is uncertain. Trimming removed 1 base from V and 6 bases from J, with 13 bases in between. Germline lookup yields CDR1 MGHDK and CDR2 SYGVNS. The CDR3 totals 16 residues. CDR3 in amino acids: CASSESWGGGNSPLHF. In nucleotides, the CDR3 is TGTGCCAGCAGTGAATCATGGGGAGGTGGTAATTCACCCCTCCACTTT.

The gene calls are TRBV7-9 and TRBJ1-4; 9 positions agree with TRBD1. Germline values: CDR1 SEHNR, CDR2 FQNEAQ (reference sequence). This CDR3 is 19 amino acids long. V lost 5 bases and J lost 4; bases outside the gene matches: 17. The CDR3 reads CASSTSGTGSMVGNEKLFF. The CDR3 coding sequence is TGTGCCAGCAGCACTAGCGGGACAGGGAGTATGGTCGGTAATGAAAAACTGTTTTTT.

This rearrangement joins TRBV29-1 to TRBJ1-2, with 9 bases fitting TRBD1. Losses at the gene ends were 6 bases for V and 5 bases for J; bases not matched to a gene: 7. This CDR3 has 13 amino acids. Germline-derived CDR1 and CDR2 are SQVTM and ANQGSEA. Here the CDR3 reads CSVPGQGAYGYTF. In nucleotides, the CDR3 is TGCAGCGTACCGGGACAGGGTGCTTATGGCTACACCTTC.

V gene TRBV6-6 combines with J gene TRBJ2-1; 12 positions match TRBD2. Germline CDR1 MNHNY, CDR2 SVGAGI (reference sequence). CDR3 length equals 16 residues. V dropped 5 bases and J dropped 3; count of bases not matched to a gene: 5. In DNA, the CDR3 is TGTGCCAGCAGTGGAGGACTAGCGGGGCTCTACAATGAGCAGTTCTTC. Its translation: CASSGGLAGLYNEQFF.

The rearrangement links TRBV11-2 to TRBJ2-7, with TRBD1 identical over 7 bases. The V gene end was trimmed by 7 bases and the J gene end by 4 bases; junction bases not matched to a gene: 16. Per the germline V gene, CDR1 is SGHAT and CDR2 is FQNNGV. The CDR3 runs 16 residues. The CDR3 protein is CASINLGVGGRYEQYF. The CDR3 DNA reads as TGTGCCAGCATCAACCTGGGGGTAGGGGGCAGGTACGAGCAGTACTTC.

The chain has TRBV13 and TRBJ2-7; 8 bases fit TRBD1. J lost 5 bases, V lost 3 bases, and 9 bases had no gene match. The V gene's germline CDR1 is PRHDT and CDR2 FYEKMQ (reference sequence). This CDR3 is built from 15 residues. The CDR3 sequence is CASSFRDRPRDEQYF. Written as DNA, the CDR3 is TGTGCCAGCAGCTTTCGGGACAGGCCGAGGGACGAGCAGTACTTC.

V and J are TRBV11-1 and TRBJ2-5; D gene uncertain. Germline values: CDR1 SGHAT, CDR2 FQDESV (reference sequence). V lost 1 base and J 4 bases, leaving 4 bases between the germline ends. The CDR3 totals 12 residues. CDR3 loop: CASSLEGETQYF. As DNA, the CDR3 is TGTGCCAGCAGCTTAGAGGGAGAGACCCAGTACTTC.

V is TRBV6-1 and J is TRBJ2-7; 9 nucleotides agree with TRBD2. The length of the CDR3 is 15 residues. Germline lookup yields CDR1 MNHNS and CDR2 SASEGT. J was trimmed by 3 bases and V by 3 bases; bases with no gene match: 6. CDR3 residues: CASSEGLAHLYEQYF. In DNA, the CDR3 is TGTGCCAGCAGTGAGGGACTAGCCCATCTCTACGAGCAGTACTTC.

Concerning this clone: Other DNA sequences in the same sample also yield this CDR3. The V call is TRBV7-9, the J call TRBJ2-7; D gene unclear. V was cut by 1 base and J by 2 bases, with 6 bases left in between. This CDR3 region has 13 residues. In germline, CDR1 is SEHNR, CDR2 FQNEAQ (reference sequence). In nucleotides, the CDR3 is TGTGCCAGCAGCTTAGAGTCCGCCTACGAGCAGTACTTC. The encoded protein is CASSLESAYEQYF. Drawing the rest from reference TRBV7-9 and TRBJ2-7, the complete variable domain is DTGVSQNPRHKITKRGQNVTFRCDPISEHNRLYWYRQTLGQGPEFLTYFQNEAQLEKSRLLSDRFSAERPKGSFSTLEIQRTEQGDSAMYLCASSLESAYEQYFGPGTRLTVT.